The present T cell receptor (beta chain) was sequenced within a study of cytomegalovirus exposure and HLA in healthy donors. At the level of the study: About 80 million unique TCRs, all from HLA-typed donors, were included in an early release of the data. Most genotyped donors, approximately 81% of 300 to 400, had Caucasian-associated genetic ancestry.

The CDR3 sequence is 15 residues long. With 1 base removed from V and 2 bases from J, the gap between germline ends came to 10 bases. The germline gives CDR1 WSHSY, CDR2 SAAADI. As for this clone: Its antigen is as yet unknown.

With 60 Vbeta and 13 Jbeta primers, the PCR was carried out. Some clones are missing from TCRdb's copy, which holds only in-frame ones; the method was immunoSEQ multiplex PCR. The sample contains 45,000 to 60,000 clones, approximately 70% of which appear only once. Whole-study results and caveats: For most subjects, TCR beta sequences were reported to predict HLA-A and HLA-B alleles with accuracy.

This clonotype was sampled from a man aged 25 to 40 in good health and CMV-seronegative. Source material: PBMCs. This sequence joins TRBV10-2 and TRBJ2-3; D might be TRBD2 (5 bases). The CDR3 sequence is CASSEWLAYTDTQYF. In DNA, the CDR3 is TGCGCCAGCAGTGAGTGGCTAGCATACACAGATACGCAGTATTTT.